This TCR beta chain was sequenced in a study of naive and memory T cell subsets. General study results and limits: In CD4 and CD8 cells, diversity dropped from naive through EMRA. Over 95% of naive TCR sequences appeared only once after error correction, unlike memory subsets.

The V gene lost 3 bases and the J gene lost 5 bases, with 13 bases spanning the gap. The CDR3 contains 14 residues. An equimolar mix of two oligonucleotides served as the beta constant-region primer for TRBC1 and TRBC2. One entry per CDR3 protein, called by TCRdb with MiXCR from the UMI-ligation and nested PCR reads. The profile shows around 160,000 distinct CDR3 sequences, over 15% of them singletons. CD4+ T cell IFNgamma after overnight CMV lysate exposure gave donor CMV status. Sequential positive selection took CD4 T cells first, then CD8 T cells. Concerning this clonotype itself: Its matching antigen is unknown.

The J gene is TRBJ1-1, the V gene TRBV12-3 or TRBV12-4; D not certain. The sequencing input was naive CD4+ T cells from blood. The TCR was taken from a human donor in good health. CDR3 loop: CASSFHDGGTEAFF. In DNA form, the CDR3 reads TGTGCCAGCAGTTTCCACGACGGTGGTACTGAAGCTTTCTTT.